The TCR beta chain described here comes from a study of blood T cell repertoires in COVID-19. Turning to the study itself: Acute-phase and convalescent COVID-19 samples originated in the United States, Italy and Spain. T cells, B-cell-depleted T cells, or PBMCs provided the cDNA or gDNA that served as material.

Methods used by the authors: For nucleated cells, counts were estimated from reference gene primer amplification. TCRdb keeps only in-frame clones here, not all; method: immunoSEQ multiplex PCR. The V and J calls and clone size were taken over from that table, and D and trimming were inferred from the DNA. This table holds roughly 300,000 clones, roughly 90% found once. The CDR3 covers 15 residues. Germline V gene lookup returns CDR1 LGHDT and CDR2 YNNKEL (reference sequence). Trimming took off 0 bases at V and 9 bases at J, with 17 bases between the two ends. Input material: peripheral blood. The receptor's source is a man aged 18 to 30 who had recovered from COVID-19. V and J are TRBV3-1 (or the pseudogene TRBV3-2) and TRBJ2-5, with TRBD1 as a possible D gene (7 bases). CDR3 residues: CASSQERDREVAQYF. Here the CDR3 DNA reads TGTGCCAGCAGCCAAGAAAGAGACAGGGAGGTAGCCCAGTACTTC.